One and the same sample provided the 4 T cell receptor beta chains below, sequenced in a study of T-cell memory formation after mild COVID-19. TCRdb reprocessed the 5' RACE reads via MiXCR and lists one record per CDR3 protein. This sample has 280,000 or so distinct CDR3 sequences, with around 17% found just once. Sequencing was done on a sample of PBMCs or a T cell subset sorted from them (not recorded which). The receptor source for this set is a man younger than 35 who had mild COVID-19 (a few samples of this study predate the infection). Cell type and time point are not known.

This clonotype was counted ten times or more. This chain joins TRBV4-2 and TRBJ2-3, with a tentative D call TRBD1 (6 bases). CDR3 size: 16 residues. The V gene's germline CDR1 is LGHNA and CDR2 YNFKEQ. The ends were cut back, 0 bases at V and 4 bases at J, with 14 bases in the middle. CDR3 in amino acids: CASSQDGASGADTQYF. In DNA form, the CDR3 reads TGTGCCAGCAGCCAAGACGGGGCCTCAGGGGCAGATACGCAGTATTTT.

This clonotype was counted ten times or more. The V call is TRBV27, the J call TRBJ2-1, with D perhaps matching TRBD2 (5 bases). CDR3 size: 14 residues. Deletions cut 10 bases from V and 4 bases from J, with 17 bases between. Germline CDR1 reads MNHEY; CDR2 reads SMNVEV (reference sequence). This CDR3 is CATRTRSGYNEQFF. The CDR3 region has the DNA TGTGCCACCCGAACTAGGTCGGGATACAATGAGCAGTTCTTC.

The chain combines TRBV18 with TRBJ2-5; D is perhaps TRBD2 (5 bases). Germline V CDR1 and CDR2: KGHSH, LQKENI. This CDR3 region has 14 residues. V was cut by 3 bases and J by 2 bases, with 10 bases left in between. The CDR3 loop is CASSPRLQQETQYF. CDR3 coding DNA: TGTGCCAGCTCACCGCGACTACAACAAGAGACCCAGTACTTC.

This clonotype was seen more than once but under ten times. J is TRBJ2-3 and V is TRBV4-3; 12 bases are a match to TRBD2. Germline trimming cut 4 bases from V and 5 bases from J; bases unmatched to any gene: 10. In germline, CDR1 is LGHNA, CDR2 YSLEER. This CDR3 has 17 residues. Written as DNA, the CDR3 is TGCGCCAGCAGCCGAGTTACCGGACTAGCGGGGTTAGATACGCAGTATTTT. This gives the protein CASSRVTGLAGLDTQYF.